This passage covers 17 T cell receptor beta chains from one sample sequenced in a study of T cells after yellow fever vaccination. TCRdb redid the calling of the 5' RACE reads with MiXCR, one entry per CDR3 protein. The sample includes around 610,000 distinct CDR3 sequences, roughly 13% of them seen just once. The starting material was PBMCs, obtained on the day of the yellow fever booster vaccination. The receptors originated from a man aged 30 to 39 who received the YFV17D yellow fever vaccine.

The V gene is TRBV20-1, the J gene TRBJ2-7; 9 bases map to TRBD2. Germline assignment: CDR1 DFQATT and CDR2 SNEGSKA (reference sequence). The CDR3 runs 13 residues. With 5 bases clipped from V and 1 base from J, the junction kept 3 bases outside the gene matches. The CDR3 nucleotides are TGCAGTGCTTGGCGGGAGGGATCCTACGAGCAGTACTTC. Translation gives CSAWREGSYEQYF.

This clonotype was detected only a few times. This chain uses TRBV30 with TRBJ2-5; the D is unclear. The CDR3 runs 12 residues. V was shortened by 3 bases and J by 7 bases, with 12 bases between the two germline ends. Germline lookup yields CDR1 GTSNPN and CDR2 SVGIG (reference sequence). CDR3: CAWSPFDVTQYF. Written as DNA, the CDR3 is TGTGCCTGGAGCCCCTTCGATGTGACCCAGTACTTC.

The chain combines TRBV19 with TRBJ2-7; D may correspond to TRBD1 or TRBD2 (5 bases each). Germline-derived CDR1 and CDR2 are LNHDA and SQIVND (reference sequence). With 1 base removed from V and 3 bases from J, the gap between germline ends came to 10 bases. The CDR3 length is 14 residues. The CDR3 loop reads CASSIGQGDYEQYF. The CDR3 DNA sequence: TGTGCCAGTAGTATAGGCCAGGGAGACTACGAGCAGTACTTC.

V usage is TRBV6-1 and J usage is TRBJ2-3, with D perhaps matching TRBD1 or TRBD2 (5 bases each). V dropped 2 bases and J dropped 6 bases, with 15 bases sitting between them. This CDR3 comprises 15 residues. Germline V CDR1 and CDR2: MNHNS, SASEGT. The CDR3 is CASSELQGRLDTQYF. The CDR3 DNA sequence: TGTGCCAGCAGTGAACTCCAGGGACGGTTGGATACGCAGTATTTT.

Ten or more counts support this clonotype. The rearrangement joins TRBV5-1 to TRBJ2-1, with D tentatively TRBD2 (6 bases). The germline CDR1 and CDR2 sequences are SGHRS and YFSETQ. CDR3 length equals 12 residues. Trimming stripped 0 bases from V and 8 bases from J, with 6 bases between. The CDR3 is CASSLAGDEQFF. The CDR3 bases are TGCGCCAGCAGCTTGGCGGGGGATGAGCAGTTCTTC.

CDR3 in DNA: TGTGCCAGTATGGGCGGAGGGATCGGTCAGCCCCAGCATTTT. It codes for CASMGGGIGQPQHF. The gene calls are TRBV19 and TRBJ1-5, with D hard to call. V lost 7 bases and J 6 bases, leaving 16 bases between the germline ends. The CDR3 contains 14 residues. From germline, CDR1 is LNHDA and CDR2 SQIVND (reference sequence).

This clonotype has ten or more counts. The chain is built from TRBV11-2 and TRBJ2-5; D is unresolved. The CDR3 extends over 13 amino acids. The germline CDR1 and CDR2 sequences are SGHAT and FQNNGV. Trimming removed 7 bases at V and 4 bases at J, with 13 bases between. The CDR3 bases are TGTGCCAGCACTGTGTTGACCCCAGAGACCCAGTACTTC. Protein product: CASTVLTPETQYF.

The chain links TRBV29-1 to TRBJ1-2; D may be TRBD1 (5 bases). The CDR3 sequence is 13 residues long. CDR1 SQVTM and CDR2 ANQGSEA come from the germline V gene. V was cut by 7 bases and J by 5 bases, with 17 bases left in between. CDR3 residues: CSALGTDFYGYTF. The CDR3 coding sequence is TGCAGCGCTCTCGGGACGGATTTTTATGGCTACACCTTC.

Here the CDR3 DNA reads TGCGCCAGCAGCTTGGCGACTGCTAACAATGAGCAGTTCTTC. Its protein product is CASSLATANNEQFF. The chain carries TRBV5-1 and TRBJ2-1; unclear D gene. V was clipped by 0 bases and J by 5 bases, with 9 bases between them. Looked up from germline, CDR1 is SGHRS and CDR2 is YFSETQ. The CDR3 is 14 residues long.

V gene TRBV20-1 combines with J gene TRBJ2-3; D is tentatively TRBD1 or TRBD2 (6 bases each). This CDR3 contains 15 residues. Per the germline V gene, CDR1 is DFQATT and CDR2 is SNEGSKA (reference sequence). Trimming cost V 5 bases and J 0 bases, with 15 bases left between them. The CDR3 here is CSAPGGGTSTDTQYF. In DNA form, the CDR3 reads TGCAGTGCTCCTGGGGGCGGGACTAGCACAGATACGCAGTATTTT.

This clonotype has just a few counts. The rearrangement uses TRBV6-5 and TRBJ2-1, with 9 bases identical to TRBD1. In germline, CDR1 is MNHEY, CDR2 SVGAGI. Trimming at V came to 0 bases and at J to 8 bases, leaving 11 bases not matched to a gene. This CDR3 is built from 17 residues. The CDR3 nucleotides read TGTGCCAGCAGTTACTCGGCGCCGGGACAGGGCTTCGATGAGCAGTTCTTC. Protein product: CASSYSAPGQGFDEQFF.

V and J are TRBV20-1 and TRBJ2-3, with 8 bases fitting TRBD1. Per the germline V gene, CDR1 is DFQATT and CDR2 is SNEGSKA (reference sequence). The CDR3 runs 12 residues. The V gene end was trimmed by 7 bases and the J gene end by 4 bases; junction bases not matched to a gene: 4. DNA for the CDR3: TGCAGTGTCGGCAGGGGGCCAGATACGCAGTATTTT. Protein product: CSVGRGPDTQYF.

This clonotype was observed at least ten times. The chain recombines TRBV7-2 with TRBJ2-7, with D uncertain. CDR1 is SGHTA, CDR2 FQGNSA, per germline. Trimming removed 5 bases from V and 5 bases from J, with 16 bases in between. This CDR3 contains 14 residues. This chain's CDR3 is CASSGRGRVHEQYF. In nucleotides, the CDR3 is TGTGCCAGCAGCGGACGCGGAAGGGTCCACGAGCAGTACTTC.

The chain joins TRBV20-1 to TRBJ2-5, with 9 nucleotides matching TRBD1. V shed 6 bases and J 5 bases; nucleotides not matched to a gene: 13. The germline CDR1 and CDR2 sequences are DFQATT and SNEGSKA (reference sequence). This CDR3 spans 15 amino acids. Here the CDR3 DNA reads TGCAGTGCCAGTACAGGGGGCGAGTCAATGGAGACCCAGTACTTC. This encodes CSASTGGESMETQYF.

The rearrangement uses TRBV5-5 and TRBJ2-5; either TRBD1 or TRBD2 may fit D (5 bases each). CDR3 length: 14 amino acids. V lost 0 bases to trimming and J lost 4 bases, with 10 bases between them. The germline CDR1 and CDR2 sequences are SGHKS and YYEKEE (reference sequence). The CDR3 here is CASSLDQGVETQYF. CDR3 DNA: TGTGCCAGCAGCTTGGATCAGGGAGTAGAGACCCAGTACTTC.

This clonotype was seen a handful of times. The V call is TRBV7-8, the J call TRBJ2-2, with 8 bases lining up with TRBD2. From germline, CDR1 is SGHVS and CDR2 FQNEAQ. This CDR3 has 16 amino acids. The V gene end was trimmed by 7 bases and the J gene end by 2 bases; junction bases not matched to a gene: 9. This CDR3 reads CASNTRGGPNTGELFF. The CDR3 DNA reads TGTGCCAGCAACACCCGCGGGGGGCCAAACACCGGGGAGCTGTTTTTT.

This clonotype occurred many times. The CDR3 sequence: CASASGMGEQYF. CDR3 in DNA: TGTGCCAGCGCCTCGGGCATGGGGGAGCAGTACTTC. The rearrangement links TRBV28 to TRBJ2-7; D gene uncertain. The CDR3 covers 12 residues. Germline V gene sequence: CDR1 MDHEN, CDR2 SYDVKM. The V end was cut by 8 bases, the J end by 7 bases, with 15 bases between.